This T cell receptor (beta chain) is from a study of T cell changes during pregnancy in multiple sclerosis. TCRdb's copy holds only in-frame clones and misses some; the assay was immunoSEQ multiplex PCR. This sample has around 62,000 clones, with roughly 93% found just once. The CDR3 runs 15 residues. Per germline, CDR1 SEHNR and CDR2 FQNEAQ (reference sequence). The germline V and J ends were trimmed by 4 bases and 0 bases, with 12 bases remaining between them. Sequenced material: CD8+ T cells from peripheral blood mononuclear cells, taken in the second trimester of pregnancy. This chain joins TRBV7-9 and TRBJ1-1, with D uncertain. The receptor comes from a female donor with multiple sclerosis, enrolled in a pregnancy study. The CDR3 DNA sequence: TGTGCCAGCAGCTCAGGATCCTACATGAACACTGAAGCTTTCTTT. This gives the protein CASSSGSYMNTEAFF. The full variable domain, rest sourced from reference TRBV7-9 and TRBJ1-1, is DTGVSQNPRHKITKRGQNVTFRCDPISEHNRLYWYRQTLGQGPEFLTYFQNEAQLEKSRLLSDRFSAERPKGSFSTLEIQRTEQGDSAMYLCASSSGSYMNTEAFFGQGTRLTVV.